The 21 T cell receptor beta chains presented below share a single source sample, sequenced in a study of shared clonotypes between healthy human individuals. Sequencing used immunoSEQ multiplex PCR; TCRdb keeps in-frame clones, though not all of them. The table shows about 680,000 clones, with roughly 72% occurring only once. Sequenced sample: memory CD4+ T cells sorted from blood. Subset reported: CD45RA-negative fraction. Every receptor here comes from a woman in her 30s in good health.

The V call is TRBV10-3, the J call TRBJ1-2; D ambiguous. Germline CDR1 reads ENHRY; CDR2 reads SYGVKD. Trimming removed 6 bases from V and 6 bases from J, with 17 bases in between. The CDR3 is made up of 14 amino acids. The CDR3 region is CAISPNYLADGYTF. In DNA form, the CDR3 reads TGTGCCATCAGCCCCAATTATTTAGCGGATGGCTACACCTTC.

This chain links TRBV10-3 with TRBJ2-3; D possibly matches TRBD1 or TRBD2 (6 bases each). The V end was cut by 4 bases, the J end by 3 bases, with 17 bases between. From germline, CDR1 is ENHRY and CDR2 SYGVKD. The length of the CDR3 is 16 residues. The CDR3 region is CAISVTGAIWTDTQYF. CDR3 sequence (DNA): TGTGCCATCAGTGTAACGGGGGCAATTTGGACAGATACGCAGTATTTT.

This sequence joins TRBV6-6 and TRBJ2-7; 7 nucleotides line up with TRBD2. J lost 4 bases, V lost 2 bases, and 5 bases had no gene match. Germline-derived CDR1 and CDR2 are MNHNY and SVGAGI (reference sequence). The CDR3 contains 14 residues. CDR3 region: CASSYGGREYEQYF. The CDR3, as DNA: TGTGCCAGCAGTTACGGCGGGAGAGAATACGAGCAGTACTTC.

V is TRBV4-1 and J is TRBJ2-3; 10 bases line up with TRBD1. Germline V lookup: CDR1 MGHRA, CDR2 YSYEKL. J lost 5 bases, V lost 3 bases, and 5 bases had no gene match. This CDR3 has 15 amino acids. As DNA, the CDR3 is TGCGCCAGCAGCCAGACAGGGGGCGGGAAAGATACGCAGTATTTT. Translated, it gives CASSQTGGGKDTQYF.

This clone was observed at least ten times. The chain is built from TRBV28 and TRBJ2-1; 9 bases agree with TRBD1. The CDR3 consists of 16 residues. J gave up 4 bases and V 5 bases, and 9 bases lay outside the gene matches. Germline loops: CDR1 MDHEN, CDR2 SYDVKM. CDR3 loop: CASSPPVGQGYNEQFF. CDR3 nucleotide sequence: TGTGCCAGCAGTCCCCCGGTAGGACAGGGGTACAATGAGCAGTTCTTC. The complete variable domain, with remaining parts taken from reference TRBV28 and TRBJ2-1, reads DVKVTQSSRYLVKRTGEKVFLECVQDMDHENMFWYRQDPGLGLRLIYFSYDVKMKEKGDIPEGYSVSREKKERFSLILESASTNQTSMYLCASSPPVGQGYNEQFFGPGTRLTVL.

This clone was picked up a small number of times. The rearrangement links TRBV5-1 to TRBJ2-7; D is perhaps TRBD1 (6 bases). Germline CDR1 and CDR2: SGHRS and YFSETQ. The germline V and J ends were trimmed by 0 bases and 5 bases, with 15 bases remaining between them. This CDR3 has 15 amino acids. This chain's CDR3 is CASSLASGQPNEQYF. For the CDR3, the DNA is TGCGCCAGCAGCTTGGCCTCGGGACAACCCAACGAGCAGTACTTC. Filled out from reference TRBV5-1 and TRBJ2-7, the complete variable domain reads KAGVTQTPRYLIKTRGQQVTLSCSPISGHRSVSWYQQTPGQGLQFLFEYFSETQRNKGNFPGRFSGRQFSNSRSEMNVSTLELGDSALYLCASSLASGQPNEQYFGPGTRLTVT.

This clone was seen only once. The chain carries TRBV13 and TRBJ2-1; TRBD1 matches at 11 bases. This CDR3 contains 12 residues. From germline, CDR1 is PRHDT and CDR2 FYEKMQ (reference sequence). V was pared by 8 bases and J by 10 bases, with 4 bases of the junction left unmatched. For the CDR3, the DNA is TGTGCCAGCTCCGGACAGGGGGCAGAGCAGTTCTTC. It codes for CASSGQGAEQFF.

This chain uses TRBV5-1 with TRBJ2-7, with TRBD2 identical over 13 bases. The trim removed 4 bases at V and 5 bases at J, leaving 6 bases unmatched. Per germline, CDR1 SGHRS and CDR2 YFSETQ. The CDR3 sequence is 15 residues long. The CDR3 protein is CASSRGLAGVDEQYF. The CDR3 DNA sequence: TGCGCCAGCAGCCGAGGACTAGCGGGAGTCGACGAGCAGTACTTC.

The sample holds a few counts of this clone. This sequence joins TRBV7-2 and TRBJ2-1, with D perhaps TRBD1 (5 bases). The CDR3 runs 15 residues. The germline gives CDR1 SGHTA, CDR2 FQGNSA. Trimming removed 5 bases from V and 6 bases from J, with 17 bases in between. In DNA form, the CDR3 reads TGTGCCAGCAGCAAAAACGCCCTGACAGTCAATGAGCAGTTCTTC. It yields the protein CASSKNALTVNEQFF.

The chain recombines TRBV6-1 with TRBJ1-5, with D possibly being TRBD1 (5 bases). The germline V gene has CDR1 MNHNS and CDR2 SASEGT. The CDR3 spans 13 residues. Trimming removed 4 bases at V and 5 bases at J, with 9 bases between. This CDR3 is CASSGGEDQPQHF. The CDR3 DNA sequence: TGTGCCAGCAGTGGAGGGGAAGATCAGCCCCAGCATTTT.

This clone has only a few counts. This chain's CDR3 is CASWRTGGRNTEAFF. In nucleotides, the CDR3 is TGTGCCAGCTGGCGGACAGGGGGGAGGAACACTGAAGCTTTCTTT. The chain couples TRBV6-1 to TRBJ1-1; 10 bases map to TRBD1. With V trimmed by 8 bases and J by 1 base, 7 bases remained unmatched. There are 15 residues in the CDR3. Germline-derived CDR1 and CDR2 are MNHNS and SASEGT.

The CDR3 DNA follows: TGTGCCAGCAGTTTACTGACAGGGGGGGGAAACTATGGCTACACCTTC. This encodes CASSLLTGGGNYGYTF. J is TRBJ1-2 and V is TRBV27; TRBD1 aligns across 9 bases. The CDR3 consists of 16 residues. J lost 2 bases, V lost 2 bases, and 6 bases had no gene match. The germline gives CDR1 MNHEY, CDR2 SMNVEV (reference sequence).

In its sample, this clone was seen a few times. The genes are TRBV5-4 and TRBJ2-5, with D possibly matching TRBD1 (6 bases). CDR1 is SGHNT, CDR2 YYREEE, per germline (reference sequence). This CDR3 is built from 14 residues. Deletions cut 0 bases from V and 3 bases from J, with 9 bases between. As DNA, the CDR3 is TGTGCCAGCAGCTTGGTGGGGACAAAAGAGACCCAGTACTTC. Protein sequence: CASSLVGTKETQYF.

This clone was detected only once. The DNA for the CDR3 is TGTGCCAGCAGCCCGAACGGGGGTGTCTACAATGAGCAGTTCTTC. Its translation: CASSPNGGVYNEQFF. This chain joins TRBV7-2 and TRBJ2-1; D might be TRBD2 (6 bases). V was pared by 5 bases and J by 3 bases, with 14 bases between. Germline V lookup: CDR1 SGHTA, CDR2 FQGNSA. The CDR3 length is 15 residues. Combining the CDR3 with reference TRBV7-2 and TRBJ2-1 gives the whole variable domain GAGVSQSPSNKVTEKGKDVELRCDPISGHTALYWYRQSLGQGLEFLIYFQGNSAPDKSGLPSDRFSAERTGGSVSTLTIQRTQQEDSAVYLCASSPNGGVYNEQFFGPGTRLTVL.

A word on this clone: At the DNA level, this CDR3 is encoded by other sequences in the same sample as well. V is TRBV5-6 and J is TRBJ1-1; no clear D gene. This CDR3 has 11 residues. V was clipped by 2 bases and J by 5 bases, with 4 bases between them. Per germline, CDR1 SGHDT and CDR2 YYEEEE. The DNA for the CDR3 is TGTGCCAGCAGCTTAAATACTGAAGCTTTCTTT. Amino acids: CASSLNTEAFF.

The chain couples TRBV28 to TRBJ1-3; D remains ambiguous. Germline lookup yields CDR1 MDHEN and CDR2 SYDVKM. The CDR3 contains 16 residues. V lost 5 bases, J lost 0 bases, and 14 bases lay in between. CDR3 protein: CASSLSSSYSGNTIYF. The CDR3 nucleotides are TGTGCCAGCAGTCTATCCAGTTCCTACTCTGGAAACACCATATATTTT.

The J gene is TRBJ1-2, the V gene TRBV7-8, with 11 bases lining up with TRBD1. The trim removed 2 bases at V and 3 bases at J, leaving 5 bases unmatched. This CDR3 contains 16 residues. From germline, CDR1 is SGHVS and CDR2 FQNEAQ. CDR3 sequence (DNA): TGTGCCAGCAGCTTAATTCGGACAGGGGGCTACTATGGCTACACCTTC. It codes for CASSLIRTGGYYGYTF.

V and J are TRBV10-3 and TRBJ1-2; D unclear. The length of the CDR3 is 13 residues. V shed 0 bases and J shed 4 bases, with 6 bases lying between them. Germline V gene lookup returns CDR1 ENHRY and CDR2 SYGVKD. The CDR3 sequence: CAISESSAYGYTF. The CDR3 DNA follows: TGTGCCATCAGTGAGTCCTCAGCCTATGGCTACACCTTC.

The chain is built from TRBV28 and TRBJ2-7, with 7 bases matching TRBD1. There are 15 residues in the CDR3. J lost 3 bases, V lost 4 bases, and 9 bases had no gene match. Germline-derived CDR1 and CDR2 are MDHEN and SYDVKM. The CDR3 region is CASSSRQGSSYEQYF. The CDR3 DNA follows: TGTGCCAGCAGTTCAAGACAGGGTTCTAGCTACGAGCAGTACTTC.

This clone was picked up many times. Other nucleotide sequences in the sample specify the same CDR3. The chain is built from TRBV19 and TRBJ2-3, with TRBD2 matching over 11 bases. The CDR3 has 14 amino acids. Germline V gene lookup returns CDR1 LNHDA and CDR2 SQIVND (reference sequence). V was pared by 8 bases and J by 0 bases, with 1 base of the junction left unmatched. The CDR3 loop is CASRTSGSTDTQYF. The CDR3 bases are TGTGCCAGTCGGACTAGCGGGAGCACAGATACGCAGTATTTT.

The CDR3 here is CYPASGNTIYF. In DNA, the CDR3 is TGTTATCCCGCTTCTGGAAACACCATATATTTT. The J gene is TRBJ1-3, the V gene TRBV6-1; D is unresolved. The CDR3 consists of 11 residues. CDR1 is MNHNS, CDR2 SASEGT, per germline.